This T cell receptor beta chain comes out of a study of shared clonotypes between healthy human individuals. Naive CD8 cells comprised CD45RO-negative, CCR7-positively selected cells, excluding terminally differentiated effector memory CD45RA+ cells. Repertoires were generated with immunoSEQ multiplex PCR, while TCRdb's copy carries only in-frame clones and drops some. Of hundreds of thousands of clones detected, approximately 96% appear once; the ten largest clones hold 0.095% to 0.13%. Germline V gives CDR1 LNHDA, CDR2 SQIVND (reference sequence). The CDR3 extends over 14 amino acids. V lost 2 bases, J lost 8 bases, and 5 bases stayed unmatched.

This clonotype originated in a woman aged 25-40 years in good health. This rearrangement joins TRBV19 to TRBJ1-4; 7 bases are a match to TRBD1. The sample taken for sequencing was naive CD8+ T cells sorted from blood. This CDR3 reads CASSITAGGEKLFF. DNA for the CDR3: TGTGCCAGTAGTATAACGGCAGGGGGAGAAAAACTGTTTTTT.